Given below is one T cell receptor beta chain in context. Its antigen is undetermined. These data belong to a study of CD8 T cells in Susac syndrome. Study-level points and caveats: That the number of individuals in its TCR sequencing and HLA analysis was relatively small was acknowledged by the study.

Reverse transcription used about 0.45 to 1 ug RNA and random hexamers. The authors amplified TCR beta CDR3 across 54 Vbeta and 13 Jbeta using immunoSEQ multiplex PCR. TCRdb reprocessed the immunoSEQ multiplex PCR reads with MiXCR, giving one entry per CDR3 protein. The table lists about 290,000 distinct CDR3 sequences, 85% of them singletons. Trimming at V came to 1 base and at J to 2 bases, leaving 8 bases not matched to a gene. The CDR3 sequence is 16 residues long. In germline, CDR1 is SGHDT, CDR2 YYEEEE. Those who served as multiple sclerosis controls were treatment-naive patients with stable or active relapsing-remitting disease. It was negative isolation that provided the CD8+ and CD4+ T cells, whereas TEMRA cells were enriched by FACS.

The receptor was derived from a human donor with multiple sclerosis. V usage is TRBV5-6 and J usage is TRBJ1-2; 7 bases agree with TRBD1. Sequenced material: CD8+ T cells from PBMCs. CDR3 in amino acids: CASSLRRGRRNYGYTF. CDR3 nucleotides: TGTGCCAGCAGCTTGAGGAGGGGGCGCCGGAACTATGGCTACACCTTC.